A selection of T cell receptor beta chains follows, all from one sample in a study of T-cell reconstitution after alpha-beta-depleted transplantation in children. TCRdb itself ran the PCR reads through MiXCR, one entry per CDR3 protein. Counted here are approximately 300,000 distinct CDR3 sequences, roughly 7.8% occurring once; the ten biggest clones make up 8.5% to 9.5%. Sequenced material: peripheral blood, taken 360 days after TCRalphabeta/CD19-depleted stem cell transplant. The receptors shown here come from a female patient aged 2-9 years who had a stem cell transplant for Fanconi anemia, so the T cells may come from the graft donor. Each CDR3 is given with its conserved first and last residue. D genes are given only for firm matches. Expanded clones are given a class, and other clones once, few, many or no size at all.

d_call j_call cdr3_length v_call clone_size cdr3_nt cdr3_aa
- TRBJ1-2 16 TRBV29-1 - TGCAGCGTTGATGGCAGAGCGACCGGGGGGCGAGGTGTCTACACCTTC CSVDGRATGGRGVYTF
- TRBJ1-2 14 TRBV12-3/TRBV12-4 few TGTGCCAGCCTGTCGTCGGCGCCTTTCTATGGCTACACCTTC CASLSSAPFYGYTF
- TRBJ1-1 13 TRBV20-1 - TGCAGCGTCGTGGGGGAAGTGGGGACTGAAGCTTTCTTT CSVVGEVGTEAFF
- TRBJ1-2 15 TRBV12-3/TRBV12-4 - TGTGCCAGCAGCCTCGGGGGGGCAGGGTTCGGAGGCTACACCTTC CASSLGGAGFGGYTF
- TRBJ2-3 16 TRBV12-3/TRBV12-4 many TGTGCCAGCAGTCTTCCAAAAAGGGGGAGGACAGATACGCAGTATTTT CASSLPKRGRTDTQYF
- TRBJ1-6 14 TRBV5-1 many TGCGCCAGCAGCTTGCTGCAGTATAATTCACCCCTCCACTTT CASSLLQYNSPLHF
- TRBJ1-1 15 TRBV28 many TGTGCCAGCAGTGATCAGGGGAAGGCGAACACTGAAGCTTTCTTT CASSDQGKANTEAFF
TRBD2 TRBJ2-5 15 TRBV20-1 many TGCAGTGCTAGTGTCCTAGCGGGATTACAAGAGACCCAGTACTTC CSASVLAGLQETQYF
- TRBJ2-1 15 TRBV5-6 - TGTGCCAGCAGCGAGGTCTCAGGGCCCTACAATGAGCAGTTCTTC CASSEVSGPYNEQFF
TRBD1 TRBJ2-3 14 TRBV7-2 many TGTGCCACTAAACAGGGGGCACCCACAGATACGCAGTATTTT CATKQGAPTDTQYF
TRBD2 TRBJ2-2 21 TRBV9 few TGTGCCAGCAGCGTAGGCCCCTGGACTAGCGGGGGGGCGATTTACACCGGGGAGCTGTTTTTT CASSVGPWTSGGAIYTGELFF
- TRBJ1-5 14 TRBV28 - TGTGCCAGCAGCGACGGGGGGGGCAATCAGCCCCAGCATTTT CASSDGGGNQPQHF
TRBD2 TRBJ2-5 18 TRBV7-3 - TGTGCCAGCAGCTTAGGACTAGCGGGGGCCGGGGTCGGGGAGACCCAGTACTTC CASSLGLAGAGVGETQYF
- TRBJ2-4 14 TRBV6-2/TRBV6-3 many TGTGCCAGCAGTTTTCGGCAAGCCAAAAACATTCAGTACTTC CASSFRQAKNIQYF
- TRBJ1-2 14 TRBV6-2/TRBV6-3 - TGTGCCAGCAGTTACGTCAGGGGCGCGAGTGGCTACACCTTC CASSYVRGASGYTF
- TRBJ2-5 14 TRBV20-1 many TGCAGTGCTAGAGACAGGAGGGGTCAAGAGACCCAGTACTTC CSARDRRGQETQYF
TRBD1 TRBJ2-7 13 TRBV3-1 many TGTGCCAGCAGCCGGGTACAGGGGAGTGAGCAGTACTTC CASSRVQGSEQYF
TRBD1 TRBJ2-1 15 TRBV12-3/TRBV12-4 - TGTGCCAGCACCTCCGGACAGGGAGGTTTCCATGAGCAGTTCTTC CASTSGQGGFHEQFF
- TRBJ2-1 12 TRBV20-1 many TGCAGTGCTAGAGCCCACTCCAATGAGCAGTTCTTC CSARAHSNEQFF
TRBD1 TRBJ1-5 14 TRBV4-1 many TGTGCCAGCAGTTACCGGGACAGTAATCAGCCCCAGCATTTT CASSYRDSNQPQHF
TRBD2 TRBJ2-7 16 TRBV4-1 - TGCGCCAGCAGCCAAGAGCCATTAGCGGGAGTCTACGAGCAGTACTTC CASSQEPLAGVYEQYF
- TRBJ2-3 13 TRBV28 many TGTGCCAGCAGCCCGGGGTCGACAGATACGCAGTATTTT CASSPGSTDTQYF
TRBD2 TRBJ2-3 18 TRBV7-7 many TGTGCCAGCAGCTTAGCGCGACTAGCGGGTGAGGGGGCAGATACGCAGTATTTT CASSLARLAGEGADTQYF
- TRBJ2-1 13 TRBV5-1 many TGCGCCAGCAAGTGGGACGCAGACAATGAGCAGTTCTTC CASKWDADNEQFF
- TRBJ1-2 14 TRBV6-5 - TGTGCCAGCAGTTATCTGGTCGGGCAGGGGGGCTACACCTTC CASSYLVGQGGYTF
- TRBJ2-5 13 TRBV10-3 many TGTGCCATCAGTGTCCGACAGCAAGAGACCCAGTACTTC CAISVRQQETQYF
- TRBJ2-1 13 TRBV7-2 many TGTGCCAGCAGCTCCTTCTCCTACAATGAGCAGTTCTTC CASSSFSYNEQFF
TRBD2 TRBJ2-7 14 TRBV4-1 many TGCGCCAGCAGCCCGGGACTAACGAGGGGTGAGCAGTACTTC CASSPGLTRGEQYF